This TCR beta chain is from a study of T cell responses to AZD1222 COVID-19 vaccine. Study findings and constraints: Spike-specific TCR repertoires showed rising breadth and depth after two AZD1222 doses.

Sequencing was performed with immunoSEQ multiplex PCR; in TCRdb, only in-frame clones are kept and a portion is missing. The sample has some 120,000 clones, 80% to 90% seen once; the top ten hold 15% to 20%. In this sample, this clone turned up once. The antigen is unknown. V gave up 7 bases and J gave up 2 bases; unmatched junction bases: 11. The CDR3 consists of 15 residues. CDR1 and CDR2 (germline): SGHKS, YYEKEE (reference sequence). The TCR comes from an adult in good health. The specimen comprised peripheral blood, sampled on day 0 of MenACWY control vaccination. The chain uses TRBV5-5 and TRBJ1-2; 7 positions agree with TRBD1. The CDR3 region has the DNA TGTGCCAGCCGTTTGGTGGGGGACAGAAACTATGGCTACACCTTC. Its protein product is CASRLVGDRNYGYTF.